Listed here are 5 T cell receptor beta chains from one sample, sequenced in a study of CD8 T cells in ankylosing spondylitis. TCRdb fed the 5' RACE reads into MiXCR, producing one record per CDR3 protein. The sample contains about 160,000 distinct CDR3 sequences, around 18% of which appear only once. Input material: blood, either unsorted or a sorted T cell fraction (not recorded which). These receptors were collected from a male donor with ankylosing spondylitis or in good health (not recorded which).

The CDR3: CASTRTQAGPPPPETQYF. The CDR3 DNA is TGTGCCAGCACCAGAACACAGGCCGGGCCTCCCCCCCCAGAGACCCAGTACTTC. The J gene is TRBJ2-5, the V gene TRBV21-1; the table names TRBD2, a call not compared with the DNA. TRBV21-1 is a recognized pseudogene. The CDR3 sequence is 18 residues long.

The chain has TRBV11-2 and TRBJ2-2; D uncertain. CDR1 and CDR2 (germline): SGHAT, FQNNGV. V was cut by 1 base and J by 2 bases, with 5 bases left in between. The CDR3 is 14 residues long. The DNA of the CDR3 is TGTGCCAGCAGCTTAGGCATTAACACCGGGGAGCTGTTTTTT. Amino acids: CASSLGINTGELFF.

This clonotype was seen many times. The V and J genes are TRBV5-8 and TRBJ1-1; D remains unclear. Germline CDR1 and CDR2: SGHTS and YDEGEE. The V end was cut by 0 bases, the J end by 13 bases, with 10 bases between. There are 11 residues in the CDR3. The CDR3 bases are TGTGCCAGCAGCTTGGGCGGCACCCTTTTCTTT. This codes for CASSLGGTLFF.

V and J are TRBV7-2 and TRBJ2-7; D is unresolved. Germline CDR1 SGHTA, CDR2 FQGNSA. Trimming left V 8 bases short and J 3 bases short, with 14 bases between. This CDR3 contains 13 residues. The CDR3 protein is CASGLRLLYEQYF. In DNA form, the CDR3 reads TGTGCCAGCGGGCTCCGACTCCTCTACGAGCAGTACTTC.

This clonotype showed up just a few times. The chain employs TRBV28 and TRBJ1-5; maybe TRBD1 (5 bases). The germline gives CDR1 MDHEN, CDR2 SYDVKM. This CDR3 contains 14 residues. Between the trimmed V and J ends, which lost 1 base and 4 bases, there was a span of 8 bases. CDR3 amino acids: CASSLSGLNQPQHF. The CDR3, as DNA: TGTGCCAGCAGTTTATCAGGGCTGAATCAGCCCCAGCATTTT.